This passage covers 32 T cell receptor beta chains from one sample sequenced in a study of blood T cell repertoires in COVID-19. The table came from immunoSEQ multiplex PCR; TCRdb's copy has only in-frame clones and leaves some out. The sample lists 190,000 or so clones, around 81% occurring once. The source material was peripheral blood. The receptors originated from a man in his sixties with COVID-19, enrolled during active disease.

About this clone: The same CDR3 arises from other DNA sequences in this sample as well. The rearrangement links TRBV3-1 (or the pseudogene TRBV3-2) to TRBJ1-1; D perhaps matches TRBD1 (5 bases). V lost 1 base to trimming and J lost 2 bases, with 8 bases between them. Germline V CDR1 and CDR2: LGHDT, YNNKEL (reference sequence). CDR3 length: 14 residues. Here the CDR3 reads CASSQGQLNTEAFF. CDR3 in DNA: TGTGCCAGCAGCCAAGGACAGCTAAACACTGAAGCTTTCTTT.

The chain joins TRBV10-3 to TRBJ1-2; a possible D gene is TRBD1 (5 bases). Deletions cut 0 bases from V and 4 bases from J, with 15 bases between. The germline V gene encodes CDR1 ENHRY and CDR2 SYGVKD. The CDR3 consists of 16 residues. This CDR3 reads CAISESGGVSTYGYTF. DNA for the CDR3: TGTGCCATCAGTGAGTCAGGAGGGGTTAGTACCTATGGCTACACCTTC.

In DNA, the CDR3 is TGTGCCACCACAGGGCCAAACTATGGCTACACCTTC. Amino acids: CATTGPNYGYTF. The chain employs TRBV6-5 and TRBJ1-2; tentative D call: TRBD1 (6 bases). Germline V CDR1 and CDR2: MNHEY, SVGAGI. The CDR3 length is 12 residues. V lost 10 bases to trimming and J lost 2 bases, with 11 bases between them.

The chain employs TRBV4-1 and TRBJ1-1, with a possible D match to TRBD1 (6 bases). Trimming took 6 bases from V and 1 from J, leaving 18 bases between them. CDR3 length: 16 amino acids. From germline, CDR1 is MGHRA and CDR2 YSYEKL. The chain's CDR3 is CASRKLQGVGNTEAFF. In nucleotides, the CDR3 is TGCGCCAGCAGAAAATTACAGGGCGTGGGGAACACTGAAGCTTTCTTT.

This clone was recorded only once. This chain connects TRBV2 to TRBJ2-3; tentatively, D is TRBD1 (6 bases). The CDR3 has 15 amino acids. CDR1 and CDR2 from the germline V gene are SNHLY and FYNNEI. The germline V and J ends were trimmed by 5 bases and 0 bases, with 12 bases remaining between them. The CDR3 spells CASSPTGESTDTQYF. In nucleotides, the CDR3 is TGTGCCAGCAGTCCGACAGGAGAAAGCACAGATACGCAGTATTTT.

This sequence joins TRBV5-5 and TRBJ2-7, with a weak D call TRBD2 (6 bases). This CDR3 region has 13 residues. In germline, CDR1 is SGHKS, CDR2 YYEKEE (reference sequence). Trimming cost V 2 bases and J 5 bases, with 11 bases left between them. CDR3 amino acids: CASSFVGGNEQYF. The CDR3 bases are TGTGCCAGCAGCTTCGTGGGGGGTAACGAGCAGTACTTC.

The chain has TRBV7-8 and TRBJ1-5, with no clear D. Trimming cost V 5 bases and J 5 bases, with 10 bases left between them. This CDR3 comprises 13 residues. In germline, CDR1 is SGHVS, CDR2 FQNEAQ. This CDR3 is CASSRGADQPQHF. CDR3 sequence (DNA): TGTGCCAGCAGCCGGGGAGCGGATCAGCCCCAGCATTTT.

The chain uses TRBV7-9 and TRBJ2-2; 13 nucleotides agree with TRBD2. V shed 5 bases and J 4 bases; nucleotides not matched to a gene: 19. CDR3 length equals 21 residues. Germline CDR1 SEHNR, CDR2 FQNEAQ (reference sequence). The CDR3 DNA reads as TGTGCCAGCAGCACCCAAGTCCCGGGACTAGCGGGGTCCCTAGGCACCGGGGAGCTGTTTTTT. Its translation: CASSTQVPGLAGSLGTGELFF.

The rearrangement joins TRBV28 to TRBJ2-7; D unresolved. This CDR3 comprises 12 residues. V lost 6 bases, J lost 0 bases, and 6 bases lay in between. The germline CDR1 and CDR2 sequences are MDHEN and SYDVKM. CDR3 sequence: CASRVGSYEQYF. The CDR3 bases are TGTGCCAGCAGGGTCGGCTCCTACGAGCAGTACTTC.

This rearrangement joins TRBV6-2 or TRBV6-3 to TRBJ2-3; possibly TRBD1 for D (5 bases). The CDR3 consists of 14 residues. Trimming stripped 0 bases from V and 6 bases from J, with 10 bases between. Per the germline V gene, CDR1 is MNHEY and CDR2 is SVGEGT. CDR3 loop: CASSYSQDIDTQYF. The CDR3 nucleotides read TGTGCCAGCAGTTACTCACAGGACATTGATACGCAGTATTTT.

This clone was detected only once. As DNA, the CDR3 is TGTGCCAGCAGTTACTCGTTCTCCGGTGCGGAAAGGGGCTACACCTTC. Amino acid sequence: CASSYSFSGAERGYTF. The J gene is TRBJ1-2, the V gene TRBV6-5, with D hard to call. The CDR3 is 16 residues long. Between the trimmed V and J ends, which lost 0 bases and 8 bases, there was a span of 19 bases. Germline V gives CDR1 MNHEY, CDR2 SVGAGI.

This clone turned up a few times. The rearrangement joins TRBV7-9 to TRBJ2-7; D gene ambiguous. Germline V gene sequence: CDR1 SEHNR, CDR2 FQNEAQ (reference sequence). V was cut by 5 bases and J by 3 bases, with 5 bases left in between. This CDR3 is 11 amino acids long. CDR3 DNA: TGTGCCAGCAGCCCTAACTACGAGCAGTACTTC. Translating it yields CASSPNYEQYF.

The chain uses TRBV30 and TRBJ1-1, with 7 bases fitting TRBD1. Germline V lookup: CDR1 GTSNPN, CDR2 SVGIG (reference sequence). The V segment lost 2 bases and the J segment 1 base; nucleotides outside the gene matches: 4. This CDR3 comprises 14 residues. The CDR3 DNA reads TGTGCCTGGAGTCCCAGACAGGGGAACACTGAAGCTTTCTTT. Translated: CAWSPRQGNTEAFF.

CDR3 nucleotides: TGTGCTAGTGGTTTGGGACTAGATGGTACGCAGTATTTT. It is translated as CASGLGLDGTQYF. The rearrangement uses TRBV12-5 and TRBJ2-3, with a possible D match to TRBD2 (6 bases). The CDR3 is 13 residues long. Trimming took off 1 base at V and 8 bases at J, with 10 bases between the two ends. The germline V gene has CDR1 LGHNT and CDR2 FRNRAP.

The chain has TRBV5-1 and TRBJ2-6, with 8 nucleotides matching TRBD1. This CDR3 has 16 amino acids. Germline V gene sequence: CDR1 SGHRS, CDR2 YFSETQ. V shed 0 bases and J 11 bases; nucleotides not matched to a gene: 10. The CDR3 loop reads CASSLGQGARKDVLTF. The DNA of the CDR3 is TGCGCCAGCAGCTTGGGCCAGGGGGCGCGGAAGGACGTCCTGACTTTC. Based on the CDR3 plus reference TRBV5-1 and TRBJ2-6, the full variable domain is KAGVTQTPRYLIKTRGQQVTLSCSPISGHRSVSWYQQTPGQGLQFLFEYFSETQRNKGNFPGRFSGRQFSNSRSEMNVSTLELGDSALYLCASSLGQGARKDVLTFGAGSRLTVL.

J is TRBJ1-1 and V is TRBV27; 7 bases map to TRBD1. V gave up 3 bases and J gave up 2 bases; unmatched junction bases: 3. The germline V gene encodes CDR1 MNHEY and CDR2 SMNVEV (reference sequence). The CDR3 is made up of 14 amino acids. This chain's CDR3 is CASSLDRPNTEAFF. The CDR3 region has the DNA TGTGCCAGCAGTTTGGACAGGCCAAACACTGAAGCTTTCTTT.

The genes are TRBV27 and TRBJ2-3, with a possible D match to TRBD2 (5 bases). There are 17 residues in the CDR3. The V end was cut by 4 bases, the J end by 0 bases, with 17 bases between. Germline V gives CDR1 MNHEY, CDR2 SMNVEV (reference sequence). The CDR3 region is CASSSLGEGTSTDTQYF. CDR3 in DNA: TGTGCCAGCAGTTCTCTGGGAGAAGGAACTAGCACAGATACGCAGTATTTT.

The chain employs TRBV7-8 and TRBJ1-1; TRBD1 matches 8 bases. The junction had 9 bases not matched to a gene; V was cut back by 5 bases and J by 1 base. Germline-derived CDR1 and CDR2 are SGHVS and FQNEAQ. CDR3 length: 16 residues. This chain's CDR3 is CASSPRTGMGNTEAFF. The CDR3 DNA sequence: TGTGCCAGCAGCCCTCGGACAGGGATGGGGAACACTGAAGCTTTCTTT. Looking up the rest from reference TRBV7-8 and TRBJ1-1 gives the full variable domain: GAGVSQSPRYKVAKRGQDVALRCDPISGHVSLFWYQQALGQGPEFLTYFQNEAQLDKSGLPSDRFFAERPEGSVSTLKIQRTQQEDSAVYLCASSPRTGMGNTEAFFGQGTRLTVV.

This clone was picked up a small number of times. The chain carries TRBV6-2 or TRBV6-3 and TRBJ1-1; no clear D gene. Trimming took off 6 bases at V and 1 base at J, with 12 bases between the two ends. This CDR3 spans 14 amino acids. Germline CDR1 reads MNHEY; CDR2 reads SVGEGT. The CDR3 reads CASSLLARNTEAFF. The CDR3 nucleotides are TGTGCCAGCAGCCTACTTGCCCGGAACACTGAAGCTTTCTTT.

The gene calls are TRBV5-1 and TRBJ1-3; D is ambiguous. The ends were cut back, 4 bases at V and 0 bases at J, with 5 bases in the middle. Germline V gene data show CDR1 as SGHRS and CDR2 as YFSETQ. This CDR3 is built from 13 residues. The CDR3 loop is CASSGSSGNTIYF. The DNA of the CDR3 is TGCGCCAGCAGCGGCAGCTCTGGAAACACCATATATTTT. The entire variable domain, with the rest obtained from reference TRBV5-1 and TRBJ1-3, is as follows: KAGVTQTPRYLIKTRGQQVTLSCSPISGHRSVSWYQQTPGQGLQFLFEYFSETQRNKGNFPGRFSGRQFSNSRSEMNVSTLELGDSALYLCASSGSSGNTIYFGEGSWLTVV.

The chain joins TRBV7-9 to TRBJ2-7; 10 positions match TRBD1. The CDR3 extends over 15 amino acids. Per the germline V gene, CDR1 is SEHNR and CDR2 is FQNEAQ (reference sequence). V lost 5 bases and J lost 5; bases outside the gene matches: 9. CDR3 residues: CASSHTGTGVNEQYF. CDR3 bases: TGTGCCAGCAGCCATACCGGGACAGGGGTGAACGAGCAGTACTTC.

The rearrangement uses TRBV14 and TRBJ2-5; 8 bases are shared with TRBD2. Trimming at V came to 6 bases and at J to 2 bases, leaving 14 bases not matched to a gene. Germline V CDR1 and CDR2: SGHDN, FVKESK. There are 17 residues in the CDR3. CDR3 sequence reads: CASSLLASGRGQETQYF. The CDR3 bases are TGTGCCAGCAGTCTTCTCGCGAGCGGGAGAGGTCAAGAGACCCAGTACTTC.

The J gene is TRBJ1-1, the V gene TRBV5-1; possible D gene TRBD1, 6 bases. CDR1 is SGHRS and CDR2 is YFSETQ in the germline V gene. V dropped 4 bases and J dropped 1 base, with 11 bases sitting between them. The CDR3 is 14 amino acids. In nucleotides, the CDR3 is TGCGCCAGCAGCAGTACAGGGACGAACACTGAAGCTTTCTTT. Translation: CASSSTGTNTEAFF.

The V gene is TRBV2, the J gene TRBJ2-5; a weak D match, TRBD1 (5 bases). The CDR3 extends over 13 amino acids. V was shortened by 4 bases and J by 4 bases, with 10 bases between the two germline ends. Germline loops: CDR1 SNHLY, CDR2 FYNNEI. The CDR3 loop is CASSGQPGETQYF. The CDR3 coding sequence is TGTGCCAGCAGTGGACAGCCGGGAGAGACCCAGTACTTC.

The chain is built from TRBV6-5 and TRBJ2-7; 12 nucleotides match TRBD2. After removal of 6 bases from V and 6 bases from J, the junction contained 9 bases not matched to a gene. The CDR3 covers 15 residues. CDR1 MNHEY and CDR2 SVGAGI come from the germline V gene. CDR3 DNA sequence: TGTGCCAGCAGAGCCCTAGCGGGAGGGAAAGGCGAGCAGTACTTC. Protein product: CASRALAGGKGEQYF.

The genes are TRBV3-1 (or the pseudogene TRBV3-2) and TRBJ2-6, with 11 positions matching TRBD1. The CDR3 sequence is 18 residues long. With V trimmed by 1 base and J by 1 base, 3 bases remained unmatched. The germline V gene has CDR1 LGHDT and CDR2 YNNKEL (reference sequence). The CDR3 reads CASSQGGTGGSGANVLTF. For the CDR3, the DNA is TGTGCCAGCAGCCAAGGCGGGACAGGGGGATCTGGGGCCAACGTCCTGACTTTC.

The J gene is TRBJ1-1, the V gene TRBV5-4; no definite D call. The germline gives CDR1 SGHNT, CDR2 YYREEE (reference sequence). The CDR3 spans 14 residues. Trimming removed 1 base at V and 1 base at J, with 8 bases between. CDR3 nucleotides: TGTGCCAGCAGCTTGAGCCTCCCGAACACTGAAGCTTTCTTT. The encoded protein is CASSLSLPNTEAFF.

There are a few counts of this clone. The chain couples TRBV3-1 (or the pseudogene TRBV3-2) to TRBJ1-5; D is perhaps TRBD1 (5 bases). The CDR3 extends over 15 amino acids. The germline V and J ends were trimmed by 3 bases and 0 bases, with 9 bases remaining between them. Germline CDR1 LGHDT, CDR2 YNNKEL (reference sequence). The DNA for the CDR3 is TGTGCCAGCAGCCAGATGACAGATAGCAATCAGCCCCAGCATTTT. As protein: CASSQMTDSNQPQHF.

Only one count was recorded for this clone. V gene TRBV30 combines with J gene TRBJ2-7; 11 bases fit TRBD2. Germline V gene sequence: CDR1 GTSNPN, CDR2 SVGIG (reference sequence). V was pared by 4 bases and J by 5 bases, with 7 bases of the junction left unmatched. The CDR3 is made up of 14 amino acids. The CDR3 is CAWKVPSGRNEQYF. CDR3 in DNA: TGTGCCTGGAAGGTTCCTAGCGGGAGGAACGAGCAGTACTTC.

The chain couples TRBV7-2 to TRBJ1-3; D is ambiguous. Germline CDR1 is SGHTA and CDR2 is FQGNSA. The CDR3 runs 15 residues. V was cut by 4 bases and J by 5 bases, with 15 bases left in between. The CDR3 DNA sequence: TGTGCCAGCAGCTCCGTCGGGAGATTTCGAAACACCATATATTTT. Protein: CASSSVGRFRNTIYF.

This CDR3 reads CASTRVGEATEAFF. In DNA, the CDR3 is TGTGCCAGTACCCGAGTCGGTGAGGCTACTGAAGCTTTCTTT. The V call is TRBV19, the J call TRBJ1-1; no firm D call. The germline V gene encodes CDR1 LNHDA and CDR2 SQIVND (reference sequence). Trimming took 7 bases from V and 5 from J, leaving 17 bases between them. The CDR3 has 14 residues.

The genes are TRBV3-1 (or the pseudogene TRBV3-2) and TRBJ2-6; TRBD2 might be the D (7 bases). CDR1 is LGHDT, CDR2 YNNKEL, per germline (reference sequence). The V end lost 1 base, the J end lost 0 bases, and 16 bases lay between the germline ends. The CDR3 is 19 residues long. DNA for the CDR3: TGTGCCAGCAGCCAAGTAGGCGGGGGCCGATTCTCTGGGGCCAACGTCCTGACTTTC. This encodes CASSQVGGGRFSGANVLTF.